One and the same sample provided the 16 T cell receptor beta chains below, sequenced in a study of beta chain features in type 1 diabetes. Expressed TCRB transcripts were sequenced because the entire RNA isolate underwent reverse transcription. Some clones are missing from TCRdb's copy, which holds only in-frame ones; the method was immunoSEQ multiplex PCR. The table shows 200,000 to 250,000 clones, with under 13% occurring only once. Sequenced sample: central memory CD4+ T cells from blood. Receptor source: a man aged 18 to 29 in good health.

The rearrangement links TRBV30 to TRBJ1-1; maybe TRBD1 (6 bases). Germline CDR1 and CDR2: GTSNPN and SVGIG (reference sequence). The CDR3 totals 11 residues. The V end lost 2 bases, the J end lost 7 bases, and 8 bases lay between the germline ends. In DNA form, the CDR3 reads TGTGCCTGGAGTCAGGACAGTGAAGCTTTCTTT. Encoded protein: CAWSQDSEAFF.

The chain links TRBV18 to TRBJ2-3; 11 bases are shared with TRBD2. The CDR3 consists of 15 residues. V gave up 6 bases and J gave up 1 base; unmatched junction bases: 3. The germline V gene encodes CDR1 KGHSH and CDR2 LQKENI. In nucleotides, the CDR3 is TGTGCCAGCTCGCAACTAGCGGGAGGCACAGATACGCAGTATTTT. It codes for CASSQLAGGTDTQYF.

The gene calls are TRBV5-1 and TRBJ2-4; D is ambiguous. Trimming cost V 2 bases and J 10 bases, with 7 bases left between them. The length of the CDR3 is 11 residues. Looked up from germline, CDR1 is SGHRS and CDR2 is YFSETQ. The CDR3 here is CASSFLGIQYF. The CDR3 nucleotides read TGCGCCAGCAGCTTCCTTGGAATTCAGTACTTC.

A few counts support this clone. Other DNA sequences within the sample encode an identical CDR3. V usage is TRBV7-2 and J usage is TRBJ2-7, with D hard to call. Germline CDR1 and CDR2: SGHTA and FQGNSA. V lost 5 bases and J lost 2, with 4 bases in between. This CDR3 spans 11 amino acids. CDR3 sequence: CASSRTYEQYF. The CDR3 DNA follows: TGTGCCAGCAGCCGGACCTACGAGCAGTACTTC.

This clone occurred a few times. V usage is TRBV5-1 and J usage is TRBJ2-7; D uncertain. This CDR3 has 12 residues. Per germline, CDR1 SGHRS and CDR2 YFSETQ. V was shortened by 5 bases and J by 6 bases, with 12 bases between the two germline ends. The CDR3 nucleotides read TGCGCCAGCAGTTACCTAGTAGGCGAGCAGTACTTC. It translates to CASSYLVGEQYF. Full variable domain (outside the CDR3, taken from reference TRBV5-1 and TRBJ2-7): KAGVTQTPRYLIKTRGQQVTLSCSPISGHRSVSWYQQTPGQGLQFLFEYFSETQRNKGNFPGRFSGRQFSNSRSEMNVSTLELGDSALYLCASSYLVGEQYFGPGTRLTVT.

This clone came up many times. V and J are TRBV10-3 and TRBJ2-5, with TRBD2 matching over 7 bases. Trimming removed 10 bases from V and 5 bases from J; junction bases left unmatched: 19. Germline loops: CDR1 ENHRY, CDR2 SYGVKD. CDR3 size: 16 residues. The CDR3 loop reads CATTSDTTTYLETQYF. The CDR3 coding sequence is TGTGCCACCACTAGCGACACGACCACCTACTTGGAGACCCAGTACTTC.

This clone turned up a few times. The CDR3 DNA sequence: TGTGCCAGCAGTGACTTTTGGTCCGGACTAGGACAATCAGATACGCAGTATTTT. It is translated as CASSDFWSGLGQSDTQYF. This sequence joins TRBV6-1 and TRBJ2-3, with 7 nucleotides matching TRBD2. From germline, CDR1 is MNHNS and CDR2 SASEGT. The CDR3 totals 18 residues. Losses at the gene ends were 3 bases for V and 4 bases for J; bases not matched to a gene: 16.

In this sample, this clone turned up many times. The rearrangement links TRBV30 to TRBJ1-3; perhaps TRBD1 as D (5 bases). The V and J ends lost 0 bases and 0 bases respectively, with 12 bases between them. The CDR3 totals 16 residues. Germline V lookup: CDR1 GTSNPN, CDR2 SVGIG (reference sequence). CDR3: CAWSVDGAHSGNTIYF. DNA for the CDR3: TGTGCCTGGAGTGTAGACGGGGCACACTCTGGAAACACCATATATTTT.

The chain has TRBV6-5 and TRBJ2-5; D gene ambiguous. The CDR3 runs to 11 residues. Per the germline V gene, CDR1 is MNHEY and CDR2 is SVGAGI. Trimming took off 4 bases at V and 4 bases at J, with 4 bases between the two ends. CDR3 in amino acids: CASSWGETQYF. CDR3 nucleotide sequence: TGTGCCAGCAGTTGGGGAGAGACCCAGTACTTC.

This clone was seen ten or more times. The rearrangement joins TRBV7-9 to TRBJ2-1; D is uncertain. The ends were cut back, 5 bases at V and 0 bases at J, with 8 bases in the middle. CDR1 SEHNR and CDR2 FQNEAQ come from the germline V gene (reference sequence). This CDR3 is built from 14 residues. The CDR3 loop is CASSQKSSYNEQFF. CDR3 coding DNA: TGTGCCAGCAGCCAGAAGAGCTCCTACAATGAGCAGTTCTTC.

The CDR3 is CASSPPTAGGHGQPQHF. Written as DNA, the CDR3 is TGTGCCAGCTCACCACCGACGGCAGGGGGCCACGGTCAGCCCCAGCATTTT. This chain connects TRBV18 to TRBJ1-5, with 8 positions matching TRBD1. Germline CDR1 is KGHSH and CDR2 is LQKENI. The CDR3 length is 17 residues. The trim removed 0 bases at V and 6 bases at J, leaving 10 bases unmatched.

This clone was detected only a few times. The J gene is TRBJ1-4, the V gene TRBV30; D call uncertain. The CDR3 extends over 17 amino acids. Germline CDR1 reads GTSNPN; CDR2 reads SVGIG (reference sequence). V lost 0 bases and J 5 bases, leaving 19 bases between the germline ends. The CDR3 bases are TGTGCCTGGAGTGTAACCCGGGGAAGGAGCCTCAATGAAAAACTGTTTTTT. Translated: CAWSVTRGRSLNEKLFF.

With regard to this clone: A much larger clone lies a single base off, so this may be a read error. The chain employs TRBV29-1 and TRBJ2-4; perhaps D is TRBD1 or TRBD2 (6 bases each). Germline V gives CDR1 SQVTM, CDR2 ANQGSEA. The CDR3 consists of 11 residues. V lost 7 bases and J lost 8, with 12 bases in between. In DNA, the CDR3 is TGCAGCGGTGGGGGCGGGGACATTCAGTACTTC. It codes for CSGGGGDIQYF.

The J gene is TRBJ2-3, the V gene TRBV29-1; 14 bases align to TRBD2. With V trimmed by 3 bases and J by 4 bases, 6 bases remained unmatched. The CDR3 consists of 16 residues. CDR1 is SQVTM and CDR2 is ANQGSEA in the germline V gene. DNA for the CDR3: TGCAGCGTTGAGGGACTAGCGGGAGATAGGGCAGATACGCAGTATTTT. Translation gives CSVEGLAGDRADTQYF.

The chain recombines TRBV18 with TRBJ2-3; D not certain. V lost 2 bases and J lost 0, with 9 bases in between. From germline, CDR1 is KGHSH and CDR2 LQKENI. This CDR3 contains 15 residues. The CDR3 protein is CASSPKELSTDTQYF. The CDR3 coding sequence is TGTGCCAGCTCACCAAAGGAACTGAGCACAGATACGCAGTATTTT.

This clone was observed at least ten times. The rearrangement uses TRBV27 and TRBJ2-1; no clear D. This CDR3 spans 14 amino acids. Germline V CDR1 and CDR2: MNHEY, SMNVEV (reference sequence). The germline V and J ends were trimmed by 3 bases and 7 bases, with 13 bases remaining between them. CDR3 DNA sequence: TGTGCCAGCAGTTTCGATATTCGGTATAATGAGCAGTTCTTC. Amino acid sequence: CASSFDIRYNEQFF.